Listed here are 21 T cell receptor beta chains from one sample, sequenced in a study of early T cells in non-severe SARS-CoV-2 infection (TCRdb year 2021). The library was made by 5' RACE. For sequencing, a NextSeq 500 was employed. Through fastp at Q25 and MiXCR, TCRdb rebuilt clones from the public reads, retaining in-frame beta chains. Rows matching on CDR3 protein sequence are summarized as one entry with the most common DNA and genes. The sample contains some 45,000 distinct CDR3 sequences, around a tenth of them found a single time. The ten largest account for around 5.3% of the sample. The sequencing used whole blood, collected at baseline. These receptors all come from an adult who was a healthcare worker with PCR-confirmed SARS-CoV-2 infection or an uninfected control (not recorded which).

This clonotype was recorded many times. This chain links TRBV5-1 with TRBJ1-1; possibly TRBD1 for D (5 bases). The CDR3 consists of 11 residues. Trimming cost V 4 bases and J 6 bases, with 7 bases left between them. The V gene's germline CDR1 is SGHRS and CDR2 YFSETQ. CDR3 residues: CASSGGAEAFF. CDR3 nucleotides: TGCGCCAGCAGCGGGGGGGCTGAAGCTTTCTTT.

The V gene is TRBV12-3 or TRBV12-4, the J gene TRBJ1-2; D unclear. Trimming shortened V by 7 bases and J by 8 bases, and 17 bases separated the two germline ends. This CDR3 contains 13 residues. CDR3: CASKSVGDSGYTF. The CDR3 region has the DNA TGTGCCAGCAAATCCGTCGGAGATTCGGGCTACACCTTC.

This clonotype was counted many times. The chain carries TRBV2 and TRBJ2-2, with D possibly matching TRBD1 (5 bases). V gave up 6 bases and J gave up 0 bases, with 11 bases separating them. Germline V gene lookup returns CDR1 SNHLY and CDR2 FYNNEI. CDR3 size: 15 residues. CDR3 region: CASRETTANTGELFF. The DNA of the CDR3 is TGTGCCAGCAGGGAAACGACAGCGAACACCGGGGAGCTGTTTTTT.

The table lists this clonotype with many counts. J is TRBJ2-2 and V is TRBV7-8, with D tentatively TRBD1 (6 bases). This CDR3 region has 15 residues. Trimming cost V 2 bases and J 8 bases, with 15 bases left between them. Germline loops: CDR1 SGHVS, CDR2 FQNEAQ. CDR3 bases: TGTGCCAGCAGCTTACGCAGGACAGCGTCAGGGGAGCTGTTTTTT. Translating gives CASSLRRTASGELFF.

This clonotype was counted ten times or more. The J gene is TRBJ2-5, the V gene TRBV18; D is perhaps TRBD2 (5 bases). In germline, CDR1 is KGHSH, CDR2 LQKENI. Trimming took 2 bases from V and 2 from J, leaving 9 bases between them. The CDR3 is 14 residues long. CDR3 bases: TGTGCCAGCTCACCATCCCGGGGACAAGAGACCCAGTACTTC. This codes for CASSPSRGQETQYF.

This chain joins TRBV5-5 and TRBJ1-1; D ambiguous. Trimming pared 0 bases from V and 4 bases from J, leaving 13 bases between. The CDR3 runs to 15 residues. CDR1 and CDR2 (germline): SGHKS, YYEKEE (reference sequence). The CDR3 DNA reads as TGTGCCAGCAGCTTGGCCACCCGGGTCCCCACTGAAGCTTTCTTT. It is translated as CASSLATRVPTEAFF.

The J gene is TRBJ1-1, the V gene TRBV29-1; the D is unclear. The CDR3 contains 13 residues. Per the germline V gene, CDR1 is SQVTM and CDR2 is ANQGSEA. Trimming cost V 2 bases and J 0 bases, with 7 bases left between them. This CDR3 is CSVEMGMNTEAFF. In DNA, the CDR3 is TGCAGCGTTGAAATGGGGATGAACACTGAAGCTTTCTTT.

In the case of this clonotype: One junction end does not reproduce the germline sequence, and a read error may be involved. The chain has TRBV11-2 and TRBJ1-5; 9 nucleotides line up with TRBD1. The CDR3 runs 15 residues. Germline CDR1 and CDR2: SGHAT and FQNNGV. CDR3 DNA: TGTGCCAGCAGCCTAGACAGGGGGAGCAATCAGCCCCAGCATTTT. It encodes CASSLDRGSNQPQHF. Supplemented by reference TRBV11-2 and TRBJ1-5, the full variable domain reads EAGVAQSPRYKIIEKRQSVAFWCNPISGHATLYWYQQILGQGPKLLIQFQNNGVVDDSQLPKDRFSAERLKGVDSTLKIQPAKLEDSAVYLCASSLDRGSNQPQHFGDGTRLSIL.

This clonotype was counted between two and nine times. The chain is built from TRBV29-1 and TRBJ2-7; D may be TRBD1 or TRBD2 (5 bases each). The germline V and J ends were trimmed by 6 bases and 8 bases, with 23 bases remaining between them. Germline loops: CDR1 SQVTM, CDR2 ANQGSEA. The CDR3 contains 14 residues. The CDR3 sequence: CSVVRAGDPGKQYF. CDR3 nucleotide sequence: TGCAGCGTCGTCCGAGCTGGGGACCCGGGGAAGCAGTACTTC.

This clonotype was seen ten or more times. This chain uses TRBV2 with TRBJ2-5; D ambiguous. This CDR3 has 14 amino acids. The V gene's germline CDR1 is SNHLY and CDR2 FYNNEI. The V end lost 2 bases, the J end lost 1 base, and 8 bases lay between the germline ends. For the CDR3, the DNA is TGTGCCAGCAGTGAAATGACAAGCCAAGAGACCCAGTACTTC. It encodes CASSEMTSQETQYF.

Relative to its sample, this clonotype is medium-sized. V is TRBV7-9 and J is TRBJ1-5, with TRBD1 as a possible D gene (5 bases). CDR3 length equals 14 residues. V was shortened by 5 bases and J by 8 bases, with 16 bases between the two germline ends. Germline CDR1 reads SEHNR; CDR2 reads FQNEAQ (reference sequence). CDR3 sequence reads: CASSPRAGEEPQHF. The CDR3 DNA follows: TGTGCCAGCAGCCCCCGCGCGGGGGAGGAGCCCCAGCATTTT.

The V and J genes are TRBV6-2 or TRBV6-3 and TRBJ1-1; D uncertain. This CDR3 is 14 amino acids long. CDR1 is MNHEY, CDR2 SVGEGT, per germline. V was shortened by 0 bases and J by 4 bases, with 9 bases between the two germline ends. CDR3 protein: CASSYSIKVTEAFF. The CDR3 DNA sequence: TGTGCCAGCAGTTACTCGATCAAGGTCACTGAAGCTTTCTTT.

This clonotype was observed a handful of times. J is TRBJ2-3 and V is TRBV5-1, with D perhaps given as TRBD1 or TRBD2 (5 bases each). CDR3 length equals 13 residues. Trimming took off 4 bases at V and 5 bases at J, with 11 bases between the two ends. Per germline, CDR1 SGHRS and CDR2 YFSETQ. The chain's CDR3 is CASSPGRGDTQYF. The CDR3 DNA reads TGCGCCAGCAGCCCGGGACGGGGAGATACGCAGTATTTT.

This clonotype was seen more than once but under ten times. This chain uses TRBV12-3 or TRBV12-4 with TRBJ2-1, with D uncertain. This CDR3 has 11 residues. V was clipped by 7 bases and J by 9 bases, with 10 bases between them. Here the CDR3 DNA reads TGTGCCAGCAAGGTCGGCGTTGAGCAGTTCTTC. Translated, it gives CASKVGVEQFF.

This clonotype showed up many times. The chain links TRBV7-6 to TRBJ2-1; 7 bases agree with TRBD2. The CDR3 has 17 amino acids. Germline trimming cut 1 base from V and 0 bases from J; bases unmatched to any gene: 6. CDR1 is SGHVS and CDR2 is FNYEAQ in the germline V gene. The CDR3 here is CASSLGSGATSYNEQFF. The CDR3, as DNA: TGTGCCAGCAGCTTAGGGAGCGGGGCGACCTCCTACAATGAGCAGTTCTTC.

This clonotype came up many times. The chain is built from TRBV10-3 and TRBJ2-3; 10 positions match TRBD2. The CDR3 has 16 residues. CDR1 ENHRY and CDR2 SYGVKD come from the germline V gene. The V and J ends lost 1 base and 2 bases, in that order; junction bases with no gene match: 3. CDR3 sequence reads: CAISEWTSGDTDTQYF. The DNA for the CDR3 is TGTGCCATCAGTGAGTGGACTAGCGGAGACACAGATACGCAGTATTTT.

This clonotype was recorded at least ten times. The chain joins TRBV6-1 to TRBJ1-5, with 7 nucleotides matching TRBD1. Germline values: CDR1 MNHNS, CDR2 SASEGT. This CDR3 spans 13 amino acids. With V trimmed by 4 bases and J by 8 bases, 5 bases remained unmatched. CDR3 protein: CASSGYRGEPQHF. The CDR3 nucleotides read TGTGCCAGCAGTGGATACAGGGGAGAGCCCCAGCATTTT.

This clonotype has just a few counts. J is TRBJ2-2 and V is TRBV11-2, with unresolved D. This CDR3 has 15 residues. V gave up 5 bases and J gave up 4 bases, with 14 bases separating them. Germline loops: CDR1 SGHAT, CDR2 FQNNGV. CDR3 protein: CASSDAHPATGELFF. The CDR3 nucleotides read TGTGCCAGCAGCGACGCCCACCCAGCCACCGGGGAGCTGTTTTTT. The whole variable domain, remainder taken from reference TRBV11-2 and TRBJ2-2, is EAGVAQSPRYKIIEKRQSVAFWCNPISGHATLYWYQQILGQGPKLLIQFQNNGVVDDSQLPKDRFSAERLKGVDSTLKIQPAKLEDSAVYLCASSDAHPATGELFFGEGSRLTVL.

This clonotype has a handful of counts. The V gene is TRBV27, the J gene TRBJ1-1; 7 bases are shared with TRBD1. V shed 3 bases, J shed 4 bases, and the junction held 5 bases outside the gene matches. CDR3 length: 14 amino acids. Germline V gives CDR1 MNHEY, CDR2 SMNVEV (reference sequence). CDR3 loop: CASSFQSGGTEAFF. CDR3 nucleotide sequence: TGTGCCAGCAGTTTTCAATCAGGGGGCACTGAAGCTTTCTTT.

The V gene is TRBV4-2, the J gene TRBJ2-3; the D gene is possibly TRBD2 (7 bases). The CDR3 runs 16 residues. V lost 1 base and J 5 bases, leaving 16 bases between the germline ends. Germline values: CDR1 LGHNA, CDR2 YNFKEQ. The CDR3 nucleotides read TGTGCCAGCAGCCAAGCGGAGGGGGGGCCGAGAGATACGCAGTATTTT. It yields the protein CASSQAEGGPRDTQYF.

The rearrangement uses TRBV6-4 and TRBJ2-7, with unresolved D. The ends were cut back, 6 bases at V and 3 bases at J, with 3 bases in the middle. Germline CDR1 MRHNA, CDR2 SNTAGT. The CDR3 extends over 10 amino acids. The CDR3 region is CASSYYEQYF. The CDR3 DNA reads TGTGCCAGCAGCTACTACGAGCAGTACTTC.